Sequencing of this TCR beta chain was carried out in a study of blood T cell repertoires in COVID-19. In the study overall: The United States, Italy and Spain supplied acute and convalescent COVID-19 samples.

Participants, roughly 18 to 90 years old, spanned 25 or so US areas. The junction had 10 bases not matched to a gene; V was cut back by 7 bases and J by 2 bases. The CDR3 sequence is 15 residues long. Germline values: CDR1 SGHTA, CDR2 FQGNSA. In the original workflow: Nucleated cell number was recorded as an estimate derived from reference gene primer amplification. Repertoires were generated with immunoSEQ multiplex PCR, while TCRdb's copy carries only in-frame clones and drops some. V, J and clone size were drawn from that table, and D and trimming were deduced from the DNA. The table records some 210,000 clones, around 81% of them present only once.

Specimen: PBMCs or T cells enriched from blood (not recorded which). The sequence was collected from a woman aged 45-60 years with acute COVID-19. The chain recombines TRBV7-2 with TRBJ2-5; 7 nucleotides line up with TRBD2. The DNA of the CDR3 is TGTGCCAGCACAGCTTGGGGGGGAGGGCAAGAGACCCAGTACTTC. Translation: CASTAWGGGQETQYF.